The sequence of this T cell receptor beta chain was determined in a study of glioma-infiltrating T cells. The iRepertoire nested amplicon-rescue multiplex PCR amplified TCR alpha and beta CDR3s from RNA. MiXCR, run by TCRdb on the multiplex PCR reads, gives a single entry per CDR3 protein. The table shows 160,000 or so distinct CDR3 sequences, with more than 35% occurring only once. Study-level findings and limits: Tissue and blood shared very few CDR3 sequences.

This clonotype was detected a few times. Antigen unknown. Germline CDR1 and CDR2: SGHTA and FQGNSA. The CDR3 extends over 14 amino acids. After removal of 5 bases from V and 10 bases from J, the junction contained 8 bases not matched to a gene. This sequence joins TRBV7-2 and TRBJ1-5; 10 nucleotides align to TRBD1. The receptor was isolated from a human donor with low-grade glioma or glioblastoma, undergoing nonglioma brain surgery, or in good health (not recorded which). The sequenced sample was glioma tissue, nonneoplastic brain tissue, or PBMCs (not recorded which). The CDR3 DNA follows: TGTGCCAGCAGCCTGGGGGACAGGGGATATCCCCAGCATTTT. As protein: CASSLGDRGYPQHF.